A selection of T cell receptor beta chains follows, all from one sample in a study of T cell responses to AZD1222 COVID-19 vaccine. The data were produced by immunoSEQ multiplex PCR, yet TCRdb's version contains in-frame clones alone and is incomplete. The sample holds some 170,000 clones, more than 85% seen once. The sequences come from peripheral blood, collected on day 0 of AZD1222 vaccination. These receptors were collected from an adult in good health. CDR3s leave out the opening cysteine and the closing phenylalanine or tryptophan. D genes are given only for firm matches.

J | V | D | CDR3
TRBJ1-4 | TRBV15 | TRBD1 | AVGTGYEKLF
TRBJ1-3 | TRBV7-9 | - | AATKQSSGNTIY
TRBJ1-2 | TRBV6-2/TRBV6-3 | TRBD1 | ASSPTGYGYT
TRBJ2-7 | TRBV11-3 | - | ASSLAQQQY
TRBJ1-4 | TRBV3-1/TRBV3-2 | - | ASTQRGGEEKLF
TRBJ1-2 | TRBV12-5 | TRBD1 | ASGKSRDRGFYGYT
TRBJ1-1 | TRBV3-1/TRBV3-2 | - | ASSQDTITEAF
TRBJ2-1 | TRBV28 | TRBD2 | ASSSLYPSGGSYNEQF
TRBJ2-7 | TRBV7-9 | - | ASSLVAGIDEQY
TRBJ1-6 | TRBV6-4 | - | ASSDSEPAHSPLH
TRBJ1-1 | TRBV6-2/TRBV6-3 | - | ASSWTLRDTEAF
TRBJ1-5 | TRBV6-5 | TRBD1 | ASSRTGNQPQH
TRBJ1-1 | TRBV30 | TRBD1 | AWSRQGAEAF
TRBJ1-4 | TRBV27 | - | ASSLYGGKLF
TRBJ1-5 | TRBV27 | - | ASSLAHSSNQPQH
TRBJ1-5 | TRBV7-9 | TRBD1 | ASSLSGDSIEPQH
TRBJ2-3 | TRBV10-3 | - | AISAALLGPPQY
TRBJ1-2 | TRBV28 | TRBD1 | ASSLGQGFYT
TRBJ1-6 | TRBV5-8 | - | ASSLVEDNSPLH
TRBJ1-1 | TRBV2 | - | ASSSRAPNTEAF
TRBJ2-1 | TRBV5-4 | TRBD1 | ASSLDPGQGLF
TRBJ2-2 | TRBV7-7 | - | ASSSLGRGAGAGELF